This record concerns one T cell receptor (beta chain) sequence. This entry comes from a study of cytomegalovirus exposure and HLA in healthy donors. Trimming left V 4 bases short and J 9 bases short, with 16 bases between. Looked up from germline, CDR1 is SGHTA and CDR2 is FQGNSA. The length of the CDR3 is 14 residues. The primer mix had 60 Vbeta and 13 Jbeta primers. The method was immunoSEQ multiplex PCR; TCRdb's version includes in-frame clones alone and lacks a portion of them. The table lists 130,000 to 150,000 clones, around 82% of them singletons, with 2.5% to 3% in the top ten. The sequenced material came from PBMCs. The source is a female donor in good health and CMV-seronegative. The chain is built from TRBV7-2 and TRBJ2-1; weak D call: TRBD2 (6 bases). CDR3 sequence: CASSSRGSESEQFF. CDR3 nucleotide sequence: TGTGCCAGCAGCTCCCGGGGGTCCGAGAGTGAGCAGTTCTTC.